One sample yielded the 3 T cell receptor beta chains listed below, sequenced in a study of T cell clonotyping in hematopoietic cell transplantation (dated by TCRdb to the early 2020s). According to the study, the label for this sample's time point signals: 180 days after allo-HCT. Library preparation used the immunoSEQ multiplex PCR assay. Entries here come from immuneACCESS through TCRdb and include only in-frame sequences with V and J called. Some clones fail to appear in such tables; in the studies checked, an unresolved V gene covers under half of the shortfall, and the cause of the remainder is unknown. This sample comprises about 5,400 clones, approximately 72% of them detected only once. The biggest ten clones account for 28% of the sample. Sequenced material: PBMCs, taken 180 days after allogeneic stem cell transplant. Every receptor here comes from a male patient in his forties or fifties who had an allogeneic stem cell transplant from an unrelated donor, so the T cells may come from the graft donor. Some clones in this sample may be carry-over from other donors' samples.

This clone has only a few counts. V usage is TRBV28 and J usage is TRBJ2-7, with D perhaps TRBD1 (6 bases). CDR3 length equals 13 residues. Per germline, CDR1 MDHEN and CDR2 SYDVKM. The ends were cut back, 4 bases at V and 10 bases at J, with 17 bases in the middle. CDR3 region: CASSYQYRESQYF. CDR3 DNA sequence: TGTGCCAGCAGTTACCAATACAGGGAATCACAGTACTTC.

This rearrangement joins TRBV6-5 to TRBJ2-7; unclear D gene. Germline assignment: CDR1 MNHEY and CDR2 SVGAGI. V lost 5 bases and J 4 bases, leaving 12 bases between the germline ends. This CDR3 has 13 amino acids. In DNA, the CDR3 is TGTGCCAGCAGTCCCGGACGGCGATACGAGCAGTACTTC. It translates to CASSPGRRYEQYF.

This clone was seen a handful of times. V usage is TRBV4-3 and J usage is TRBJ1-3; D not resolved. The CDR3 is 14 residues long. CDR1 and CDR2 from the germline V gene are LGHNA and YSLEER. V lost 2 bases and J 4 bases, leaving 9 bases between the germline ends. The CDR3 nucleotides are TGCGCCAGCAGCCAAAGGTCCTTCGGAAACACCATATATTTT. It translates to CASSQRSFGNTIYF.